Sequencing of this TCR beta chain was carried out in a study of beta chain features in type 1 diabetes. Study findings and constraints: Using cDNA template may skew counts toward highly expressing activated cells. Patients with Type 1 diabetes showed moderately but significantly shorter TCRB CDR3s in all four CD4+ subsets. Whether HLA type influences TCRB rearrangement remained unresolved here.

The investigators reverse transcribed all of the isolated RNA, so they sequenced expressed TCRB transcripts. TCRdb's copy holds only in-frame clones and misses some; the assay was immunoSEQ multiplex PCR. Of around 360,000 clones in the sample, around 13% were seen once. In total, each donor contributed a single heparinised blood draw that averaged about 120 mL. By way of CD45RO/CCR7/CD25/CD127/CD95/CD27, the CD4+ regulatory, stem cell-like memory, central memory and naive cells were sorted. This clone was recorded a few times. Its antigen is not identified. With 3 bases clipped from V and 9 bases from J, the junction kept 5 bases outside the gene matches. This CDR3 is built from 13 residues. Germline V lookup: CDR1 KGHSH, CDR2 LQKENI.

The source is a woman under 30 with type 1 diabetes. The chain employs TRBV18 and TRBJ1-2, with 9 bases fitting TRBD1. The specimen was naive CD4+ T cells from blood. CDR3 bases: TGTGCCAGCTCACCCGGGACAGGGTCCAGCTACACCTTC. Translation gives CASSPGTGSSYTF.